Detailed here is one T cell receptor beta chain. Its target is unknown. Researchers barred patients who had uncontrolled infection, other autoimmune disease, pregnancy or lactation. Diagnostic decisions used clinical symptoms, serum thyroxine and TRAb, thyroid ultrasound and orbital computed tomography. TCR beta CDR3 region amplification was performed from RNA transcripts. Primed by the HTBI set, a first-round RT-PCR was run on the TCR CDR3. One entry per CDR3 protein, called by TCRdb with MiXCR from the multiplex PCR reads. The table records about 640,000 distinct CDR3 sequences, less than 45% of them present only once. This specimen comes from a study of T cells in Graves' hyperthyroidism and ophthalmopathy. The CDR3 is 14 amino acids. Germline CDR1 reads LNHDA; CDR2 reads SQIVND (reference sequence). Deletions cut 7 bases from V and 4 bases from J, with 16 bases between. Study-wide findings and caveats: The majority of expanded thyroid clonotypes above 0.001 also appeared in blood.

Sequencing was done on a sample of peripheral blood or thyroid tissue (not recorded which). The source of this sequence is an adult man with Graves' disease, either hyperthyroidism or ophthalmopathy (not recorded which). This sequence joins TRBV19 and TRBJ1-2, with a weak D call TRBD1 (6 bases). CDR3 coding DNA: TGTGCCAGTACCGTACAGGGACCTCCCTATGGCTACACCTTC. This sequence encodes CASTVQGPPYGYTF.